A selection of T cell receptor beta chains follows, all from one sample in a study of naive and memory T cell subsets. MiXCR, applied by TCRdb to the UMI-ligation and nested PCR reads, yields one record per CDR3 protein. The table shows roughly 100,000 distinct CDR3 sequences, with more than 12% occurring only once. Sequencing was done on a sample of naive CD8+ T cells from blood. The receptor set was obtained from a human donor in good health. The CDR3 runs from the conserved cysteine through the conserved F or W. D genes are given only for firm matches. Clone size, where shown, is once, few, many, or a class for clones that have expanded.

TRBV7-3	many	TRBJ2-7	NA	TGTGCCAGCAGCCCCACGGGGACCACCTACGAGCAGTACTTC	CASSPTGTTYEQYF
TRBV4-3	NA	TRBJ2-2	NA	TGCGCCAGCAGCCCACAGGGCAACACCGGGGAGCTGTTTTTT	CASSPQGNTGELFF
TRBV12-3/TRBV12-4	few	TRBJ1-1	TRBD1	TGTGCCAGCAGTGGACCGGGACAGGGTGTATCTAGCACTGAAGCTTTCTTT	CASSGPGQGVSSTEAFF
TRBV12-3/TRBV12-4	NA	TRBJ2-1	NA	TGTGCCAGCAGTTCCGATACCCCCTTTGTCGGGAGTCATGAGCAGTTCTTC	CASSSDTPFVGSHEQFF
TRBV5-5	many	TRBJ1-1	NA	TGTGCCGGGGATGACAGTCCCATGAACACTGAAGCTTTCTTT	CAGDDSPMNTEAFF
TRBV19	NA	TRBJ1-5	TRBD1	TGTGCCAGTACGACAGGGAGAGGGGGATCCAATCAGCCCCAGCATTTT	CASTTGRGGSNQPQHF
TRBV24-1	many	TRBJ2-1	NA	TGTGCCACCAGTGTAGAGGGCATTAGCTCCTACAATGAGCAGTTCTTC	CATSVEGISSYNEQFF
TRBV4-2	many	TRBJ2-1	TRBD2	TGTGCCAGCAGCCAAGGGGGGGAGGGCTTGGAGAATGAGCAGTTCTTC	CASSQGGEGLENEQFF
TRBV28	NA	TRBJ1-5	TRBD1	TGTGCCAGCAGACTACAGGGGCCTACAGCCAATCAGCCCCAGCATTTT	CASRLQGPTANQPQHF
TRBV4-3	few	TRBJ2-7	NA	TGCGCCAGCAGCCAAAAGGACTACTCCCGGGAGCAGTACTTC	CASSQKDYSREQYF
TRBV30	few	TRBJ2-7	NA	TGTGCCTGGAGCACCGGGACGGGCTCCTACGAGCAGTACTTC	CAWSTGTGSYEQYF
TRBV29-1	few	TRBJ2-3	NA	TGCAGCGCTGGCTGGTCGACAGATACGCAGTATTTT	CSAGWSTDTQYF
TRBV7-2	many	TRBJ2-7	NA	TGTGCCAGCAGCTTAGCAGGGGTCGGGAACGAGCAGTACTTC	CASSLAGVGNEQYF
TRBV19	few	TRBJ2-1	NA	TGTGCCAGTCGCCAGGGTTCCTACAATGAGCAGTTCTTC	CASRQGSYNEQFF
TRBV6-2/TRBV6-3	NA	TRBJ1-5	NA	TGTGCCAGCAGTTACGGACAGAGGAGCCTTGGGGCCGAGCCCCAGCATTTT	CASSYGQRSLGAEPQHF
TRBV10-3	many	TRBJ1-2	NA	TGTGCCATCAGTGAGGGACAAATGGAAGGGGAGGATGGCTACACCTTC	CAISEGQMEGEDGYTF
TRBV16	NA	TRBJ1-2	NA	TGTGCCAGCAGCCCAGCAGAGGATGGCTACACCTTC	CASSPAEDGYTF
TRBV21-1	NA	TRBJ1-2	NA	TGTGCCAGCAGCAAATCGTATAGGGAGGATGGCTACACCTTC	CASSKSYREDGYTF
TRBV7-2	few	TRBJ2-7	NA	TGTGCCAGCAGCACCCGGGACCTTGGCGAGCAGTACTTC	CASSTRDLGEQYF
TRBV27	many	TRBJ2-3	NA	TGTGCCAGCAGTTTGTACGGAGACACAGATACGCAGTATTTT	CASSLYGDTDTQYF
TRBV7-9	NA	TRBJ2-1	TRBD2	TGTGCCAGCAGCGACTCACGGGGAGGGCCTATCGATGAGCAGTTCTTC	CASSDSRGGPIDEQFF
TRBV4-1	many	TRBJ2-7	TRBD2	TGCGCCAGCAGTCTCGGGACTAGCGGAACCTACGAGCAGTACTTC	CASSLGTSGTYEQYF
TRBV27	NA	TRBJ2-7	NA	TGTGCCAGCAGTTTACGGGCAGGTGCCGAGCAGTACTTC	CASSLRAGAEQYF
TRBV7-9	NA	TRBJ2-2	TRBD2	TGTGCCAGCAGCTGGGGGGGGTCGGTGGACACCGGGGAGCTGTTTTTT	CASSWGGSVDTGELFF
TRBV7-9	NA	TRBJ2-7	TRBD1	TGTGCCAGCAGCTTTCCCGACAGGGGGGGGTACGAGCAGTACTTC	CASSFPDRGGYEQYF
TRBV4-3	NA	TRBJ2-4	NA	TGCGCCAGCAGCCAAGAGAACGATGGAAACATTCAGTACTTC	CASSQENDGNIQYF
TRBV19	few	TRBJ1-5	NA	TGTGCCAGCAACGGGCGGAGCAATCAGCCCCAGCATTTT	CASNGRSNQPQHF